One and the same sample provided the 5 T cell receptor beta chains below, sequenced in a study of T cells in Graves' hyperthyroidism and ophthalmopathy. What was amplified from RNA transcripts were TCR beta CDR3 regions. When the TCR CDR3 underwent first-round RT-PCR, the HTBI primer set was used. TCRdb itself ran the multiplex PCR reads through MiXCR, one entry per CDR3 protein. The table lists about 720,000 distinct CDR3 sequences, approximately 16% of them singletons, with 8.4% in the top ten. Sample: blood. These TCRs come from a man younger than 30 with Graves' hyperthyroidism.

The genes are TRBV19 and TRBJ1-4, with a tentative D call TRBD1 (5 bases). The CDR3 is made up of 14 amino acids. Trimming took off 7 bases at V and 0 bases at J, with 9 bases between the two ends. Germline-derived CDR1 and CDR2 are LNHDA and SQIVND (reference sequence). The CDR3 region has the DNA TGTGCCAGTATGCCAGGGTCAACTAATGAAAAACTGTTTTTT. This gives the protein CASMPGSTNEKLFF.

This clonotype was seen more than once but under ten times. The chain joins TRBV12-5 to TRBJ2-5, with TRBD1 matching 7 bases. J gave up 9 bases and V 5 bases, and 12 bases lay outside the gene matches. CDR3 length: 14 residues. The germline V gene encodes CDR1 LGHNT and CDR2 FRNRAP. The DNA of the CDR3 is TGTGCTAGTGGTCCGGGGACAGCTCAGGGGGCCCAGTACTTC. Its protein product is CASGPGTAQGAQYF.

This clonotype appeared a few times. At one end, the junction sequence differs from germline, possibly due to a read error. This chain links TRBV6-1 with TRBJ1-5; no clear D. CDR3 length: 12 residues. Per the germline V gene, CDR1 is MNHNS and CDR2 is SASEGT. CDR3 protein: CASSRLYQPQHF. As DNA, the CDR3 is TGTGCCAGCAGCCGGCTTTATCAGCCACAGCATTTT.

V usage is TRBV6-1 and J usage is TRBJ1-5, with no clear D. CDR3 length: 16 residues. Germline CDR1 reads MNHNS; CDR2 reads SASEGT. The V end was cut by 7 bases, the J end by 2 bases, with 18 bases between. CDR3 bases: TGTGCCAGCACCGAACCTGTAGGTGGTGGCAATCAGCCCCAGCATTTT. The encoded protein is CASTEPVGGGNQPQHF.

This clonotype was detected many times. The V call is TRBV7-2, the J call TRBJ2-7; 10 bases are a match to TRBD1. V gave up 2 bases and J gave up 7 bases; unmatched junction bases: 8. CDR1 is SGHTA and CDR2 is FQGNSA in the germline V gene. The CDR3 is 15 residues long. This chain's CDR3 is CASSLSGTGDREQYF. As DNA, the CDR3 is TGTGCCAGCAGCTTATCCGGGACAGGGGACAGAGAGCAGTACTTC.